The 8 T cell receptor beta chains presented below share a single source sample, sequenced in a study of cytomegalovirus exposure and HLA in healthy donors. Clones were read by immunoSEQ multiplex PCR, and TCRdb kept only the in-frame ones, dropping some. The sample carries roughly 130,000 clones, 88% recorded once. The sample consisted of PBMCs. These TCRs come from a man between 25 and 39 years old in good health and CMV-seronegative.

CDR3 coding DNA: TGTGCCAGCAGCCCCGGGACAGGGACCTACGAGCAGTACTTC. It translates to CASSPGTGTYEQYF. V usage is TRBV5-4 and J usage is TRBJ2-7; 9 bases are a match to TRBD1. Germline V gene sequence: CDR1 SGHNT, CDR2 YYREEE (reference sequence). This CDR3 contains 14 residues. Unmatched junction bases numbered 4, after V lost 4 bases and J lost 2 bases.

This clone was seen more than once but under ten times. The J gene is TRBJ1-2, the V gene TRBV5-1; TRBD1 matches 9 bases. Trimming removed 7 bases from V and 8 bases from J; junction bases left unmatched: 18. The CDR3 contains 16 residues. Germline CDR1 reads SGHRS; CDR2 reads YFSETQ. The CDR3 loop is CASHPGQGTWSSGYTF. In DNA form, the CDR3 reads TGCGCCAGCCACCCGGGACAGGGAACCTGGTCAAGCGGCTACACCTTC.

This clone was recorded a few times. The CDR3 spells CASSVSGIGNQPQHF. The CDR3 nucleotides are TGTGCCAGCAGTGTGTCAGGGATTGGCAATCAGCCCCAGCATTTT. The chain is built from TRBV2 and TRBJ1-5; maybe TRBD1 (5 bases). The germline V and J ends were trimmed by 4 bases and 2 bases, with 12 bases remaining between them. The CDR3 covers 15 residues. The germline V gene encodes CDR1 SNHLY and CDR2 FYNNEI.

The chain carries TRBV7-2 and TRBJ1-1, with 8 positions matching TRBD1. The CDR3 sequence is 15 residues long. Looked up from germline, CDR1 is SGHTA and CDR2 is FQGNSA. Trimming at V came to 1 base and at J to 1 base, leaving 2 bases not matched to a gene. The chain's CDR3 is CASSLDGTGNTEAFF. CDR3 DNA sequence: TGTGCCAGCAGCTTAGACGGGACAGGGAACACTGAAGCTTTCTTT. The variable domain in full, completed from reference TRBV7-2 and TRBJ1-1, reads GAGVSQSPSNKVTEKGKDVELRCDPISGHTALYWYRQSLGQGLEFLIYFQGNSAPDKSGLPSDRFSAERTGGSVSTLTIQRTQQEDSAVYLCASSLDGTGNTEAFFGQGTRLTVV.

The chain joins TRBV7-3 to TRBJ2-1, with D maybe TRBD2 (6 bases). Trimming removed 2 bases at V and 15 bases at J, with 23 bases between. The CDR3 sequence is 15 residues long. From germline, CDR1 is SGHTA and CDR2 FQGTGA. The CDR3 nucleotides read TGTGCCAGCAGCTTAGTTGGAATATCGGAGACTAGACCGTTCTTC. Amino acids: CASSLVGISETRPFF.

The chain carries TRBV4-3 and TRBJ2-7; TRBD1 matches at 9 bases. The CDR3 length is 15 residues. J was trimmed by 0 bases and V by 4 bases; bases with no gene match: 4. Germline CDR1 is LGHNA and CDR2 is YSLEER. The CDR3 sequence: CASSRGTGNSYEQYF. The DNA for the CDR3 is TGCGCCAGCAGCCGAGGGACAGGGAACTCCTACGAGCAGTACTTC.

This chain links TRBV11-3 with TRBJ2-3; D is unclear. Germline V CDR1 and CDR2: SGHNT, YENEEA. The CDR3 is 12 amino acids. V lost 6 bases to trimming and J lost 6 bases, with 10 bases between them. CDR3 protein: CASRGDEDTQYF. The CDR3 nucleotides are TGTGCCAGCAGAGGAGACGAGGATACGCAGTATTTT.

The genes are TRBV4-1 and TRBJ2-7; TRBD2 matches 8 bases. Germline-derived CDR1 and CDR2 are MGHRA and YSYEKL. The V segment lost 3 bases and the J segment 0 bases; nucleotides outside the gene matches: 4. The CDR3 runs 15 residues. This chain's CDR3 is CASSQGREASYEQYF. CDR3 nucleotides: TGCGCCAGCAGCCAGGGGCGGGAGGCCTCCTACGAGCAGTACTTC.